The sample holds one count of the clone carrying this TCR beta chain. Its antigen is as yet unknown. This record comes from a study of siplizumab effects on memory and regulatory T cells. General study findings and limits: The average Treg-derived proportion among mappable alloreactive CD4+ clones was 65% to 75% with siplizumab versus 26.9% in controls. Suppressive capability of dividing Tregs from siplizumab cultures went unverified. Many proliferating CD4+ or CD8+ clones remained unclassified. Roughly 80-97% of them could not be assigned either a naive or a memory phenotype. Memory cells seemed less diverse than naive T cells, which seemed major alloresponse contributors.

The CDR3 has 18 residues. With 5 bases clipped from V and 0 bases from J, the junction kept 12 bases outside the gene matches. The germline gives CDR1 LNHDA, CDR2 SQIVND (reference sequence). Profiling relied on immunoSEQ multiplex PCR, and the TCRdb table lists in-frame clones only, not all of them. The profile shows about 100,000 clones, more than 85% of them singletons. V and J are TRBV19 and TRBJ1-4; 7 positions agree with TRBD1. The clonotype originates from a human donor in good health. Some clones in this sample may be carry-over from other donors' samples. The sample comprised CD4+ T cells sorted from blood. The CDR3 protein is CASSVKGARLATNEKLFF. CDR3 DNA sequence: TGTGCCAGTAGTGTCAAGGGGGCGAGGCTTGCAACTAATGAAAAACTGTTTTTT.